This T cell receptor beta chain is from a study of regulatory T cells in long-lasting Graves disease. Trimming left V 8 bases short and J 1 base short, with 12 bases between. Germline values: CDR1 MNHEY, CDR2 SVGEGT. The CDR3 extends over 14 amino acids. HTBI primers from iRepertoire and Arm-PCR of CDR3 regions yielded the TCR beta libraries. Original processing methods: Identification of gene segments yielded more than 60 TRBV and some 14 TRBJ across samples. From the multiplex PCR reads, TCRdb called clonotypes with MiXCR, one entry per CDR3 protein. Here the V and J calls rest on TCRdb's processing, not on the authors' analysis. The data contain hundreds of thousands of distinct CDR3 sequences, roughly 15% of them singletons. About this clonotype: Its antigen is not identified.

Findings and caveats of the study: Limited sample numbers may have lowered accuracy. Patients with persistent disease showed a bias toward TRBV28, TRBJ1-2 and TRBJ2-5.

Time point specified: newly diagnosed GD, antithyroid drugs for less than 3 months. The TCR library was made from RNA that had been extracted from PBMCs in TRIzol. The patients were drawn from one endocrinology department in Xi'an, China. The data also belong to a second study, concerning T cells in Graves' hyperthyroidism and ophthalmopathy.

This receptor was obtained from a woman in her 30s with Graves disease. This rearrangement joins TRBV6-2 or TRBV6-3 to TRBJ1-5, with a weak D call TRBD1 (6 bases). Sequenced material: peripheral blood mononuclear cells (PBMCs), taken at new diagnosis, from a patient treated with antithyroid drugs. CDR3 sequence (DNA): TGTGCCAGCTGGGGGCGGGCGAGCAATCAGCCCCAGCATTTT. This gives the protein CASWGRASNQPQHF.